A selection of T cell receptor beta chains follows, all from one sample in a study of blood T cell repertoires in COVID-19. Produced via immunoSEQ multiplex PCR; TCRdb's table is partial and in-frame only. The data hold 55,000 to 75,000 clones, with about four fifths observed a single time. Sequencing input: peripheral blood. Receptor source: a man in his 70s who had recovered from COVID-19. The CDR3 runs from the conserved cysteine through the conserved F or W. A D gene is named only where the DNA matches it firmly. The size field is filled for only some rows; it gives once, few, many or a size class.

D: TRBD2; V: TRBV6-5; J: TRBJ2-1; size: -; DNA: TGTGCCAGCAGAACTCCGACGGGAGCGGGGAATGAGCAGTTCTTC; CDR3: CASRTPTGAGNEQFF
D: -; V: TRBV6-5; J: TRBJ2-1; size: -; DNA: TGTGCCAGCAGTTACTCGATAAGGACTATCTCGGATGAGCAGTTCTTC; CDR3: CASSYSIRTISDEQFF
D: TRBD1; V: TRBV9; J: TRBJ2-5; size: -; DNA: TGTGCCAGCAGCGTAGGCGGGACAGGGTCCCAAGAGACCCAGTACTTC; CDR3: CASSVGGTGSQETQYF
D: -; V: TRBV9; J: TRBJ2-2; size: -; DNA: TGTGCCAGCAGCCTTAGCGGAACGAACACCGGGGAGCTGTTTTTT; CDR3: CASSLSGTNTGELFF
D: TRBD2; V: TRBV28; J: TRBJ2-2; size: -; DNA: TGTGCCAGCAGTTATAGCGGGCGGACTAGCGGGGAGCTGTTTTTT; CDR3: CASSYSGRTSGELFF
D: TRBD1; V: TRBV4-2; J: TRBJ2-7; size: -; DNA: TGTGCCAGCAGCCAGGAACCGGGACAGGGGGTGAGCGAGCAGTACTTC; CDR3: CASSQEPGQGVSEQYF
D: TRBD1; V: TRBV3-1/TRBV3-2; J: TRBJ1-3; size: -; DNA: TGTGCCAGCAGCCAAGACAGGGGGGCCCTATCCTCTGGAAACACCATATATTTT; CDR3: CASSQDRGALSSGNTIYF
D: TRBD2; V: TRBV29-1; J: TRBJ2-7; size: -; DNA: TGCAGCGTTGCTACCGGGACTAGCGGGAACGAGCAGTACTTC; CDR3: CSVATGTSGNEQYF
D: TRBD2; V: TRBV7-9; J: TRBJ2-1; size: -; DNA: TGTGCCAGCAGCTCAAGACTAGCGGGGGGCTTCAATGAGCAGTTCTTC; CDR3: CASSSRLAGGFNEQFF
D: TRBD1; V: TRBV4-3; J: TRBJ2-2; size: -; DNA: TGCGCCAGCAGCCAAGCTATGGGACAGGACACCGGGGAGCTGTTTTTT; CDR3: CASSQAMGQDTGELFF
D: -; V: TRBV21-1; J: TRBJ2-1; size: few; DNA: TGTGCCAGCAGCATGCGTCGGCTTAGCGGGAGTCCGGGATACAATGAGCAGTTCTTC; CDR3: CASSMRRLSGSPGYNEQFF
D: -; V: TRBV19; J: TRBJ1-6; size: -; DNA: TGTGCCAGTAATAACCTCGAGGGATCACCCCTCCACTTT; CDR3: CASNNLEGSPLHF
D: -; V: TRBV14; J: TRBJ2-1; size: -; DNA: TGTGCCAGCAGCGCGTACAATGAGCAGTTCTTC; CDR3: CASSAYNEQFF
D: TRBD2; V: TRBV6-1; J: TRBJ2-1; size: -; DNA: TGTGCCAGCAGTGAAGCGGACGGGGGGGCCAATGAGCAGTTCTTC; CDR3: CASSEADGGANEQFF
D: TRBD2; V: TRBV6-6; J: TRBJ2-1; size: -; DNA: TGTGCCAGCAGTCCCCCCCCACGGACTAGCGGGGCTTACAATGAGCAGTTCTTC; CDR3: CASSPPPRTSGAYNEQFF
D: TRBD1; V: TRBV14; J: TRBJ2-7; size: -; DNA: TGTGCCAGCAGCCCCAGAGGACAGGGGTATCAGTACTTC; CDR3: CASSPRGQGYQYF
D: -; V: TRBV5-8; J: TRBJ2-1; size: -; DNA: TGTGCCAGCAGCTTCGGGCAGGGGCCTCCAAATGAGCAGTTCTTC; CDR3: CASSFGQGPPNEQFF